The 18 T cell receptor beta chains given below trace back to one sample, sequenced in a study of blood T cell repertoires in COVID-19. Assay: immunoSEQ multiplex PCR; the TCRdb copy retains only in-frame clones and omits some. The sample includes 98,000 or so clones, 70% to 90% of them seen just once. Sequenced sample: peripheral blood. The receptors derive from a woman in her sixties in a cohort sampled during active or convalescent COVID-19.

The chain joins TRBV12-3 or TRBV12-4 to TRBJ1-1; the D is unclear. V gave up 3 bases and J gave up 1 base, with 6 bases separating them. The CDR3 loop spans 13 amino acids. The CDR3 DNA reads TGTGCCAGCAGTTTCTCAGGGAACACTGAAGCTTTCTTT. It encodes CASSFSGNTEAFF.

CDR3 coding DNA: TGTGCCAGCAGCCAACACCCCCAAGAGACCCAGTACTTC. Residues: CASSQHPQETQYF. The chain couples TRBV11-2 to TRBJ2-5; D is ambiguous. V lost 5 bases, J lost 1 base, and 8 bases lay in between. The CDR3 extends over 13 amino acids. Germline CDR1 SGHAT, CDR2 FQNNGV.

This sequence joins TRBV19 and TRBJ2-5; 13 positions match TRBD2. The CDR3 is 17 amino acids. Trimming cost V 1 base and J 5 bases; bases outside gene matches: 7. CDR1 LNHDA and CDR2 SQIVND come from the germline V gene (reference sequence). The CDR3 loop reads CASSIGGTSGIGETQYF. CDR3 DNA sequence: TGTGCCAGTAGTATAGGAGGGACTAGCGGGATCGGGGAGACCCAGTACTTC.

The rearrangement uses TRBV19 and TRBJ2-3; TRBD2 agrees at 8 bases. After removal of 4 bases from V and 0 bases from J, the junction contained 6 bases not matched to a gene. The CDR3 is 16 amino acids. The germline CDR1 and CDR2 sequences are LNHDA and SQIVND (reference sequence). As DNA, the CDR3 is TGTGCCAGTAGTACCCAAGCGGGGGCAAGCACAGATACGCAGTATTTT. Residues: CASSTQAGASTDTQYF.

This chain links TRBV5-1 with TRBJ1-1, with D perhaps TRBD1 (5 bases). The CDR3 extends over 14 amino acids. The V gene's germline CDR1 is SGHRS and CDR2 YFSETQ. Trimming removed 6 bases at V and 3 bases at J, with 15 bases between. The CDR3 loop is CASNASPGDTEAFF. The CDR3 nucleotides are TGCGCCAGCAACGCTTCCCCGGGGGACACTGAAGCTTTCTTT.

The genes are TRBV6-6 and TRBJ1-1; D possibly corresponds to TRBD1 (6 bases). V was trimmed by 5 bases and J by 3 bases, leaving 10 bases between them. This CDR3 has 13 amino acids. The germline gives CDR1 MNHNY, CDR2 SVGAGI (reference sequence). CDR3 in amino acids: CASSTQGYTEAFF. As DNA, the CDR3 is TGTGCCAGCAGTACCCAGGGGTACACTGAAGCTTTCTTT.

The chain uses TRBV5-1 and TRBJ1-2; 9 nucleotides align to TRBD1. The CDR3 totals 13 residues. Germline V CDR1 and CDR2: SGHRS, YFSETQ. Losses at the gene ends were 4 bases for V and 4 bases for J; bases not matched to a gene: 2. The CDR3 DNA follows: TGCGCCAGCAGCACGGGACAGGGCTATGGCTACACCTTC. It yields the protein CASSTGQGYGYTF.

The gene calls are TRBV3-1 (or the pseudogene TRBV3-2) and TRBJ1-3, with D perhaps TRBD1 (5 bases). The CDR3 is made up of 16 amino acids. CDR1 is LGHDT, CDR2 YNNKEL, per germline (reference sequence). Between the trimmed V and J ends, which lost 3 bases and 0 bases, there was a span of 12 bases. The chain's CDR3 is CASSQGSGPSGNTIYF. CDR3 coding DNA: TGTGCCAGCAGCCAGGGATCAGGGCCCTCTGGAAACACCATATATTTT.

The chain uses TRBV6-1 and TRBJ1-5; D remains unclear. The CDR3 length is 15 residues. Germline V lookup: CDR1 MNHNS, CDR2 SASEGT. The V and J ends lost 1 base and 3 bases respectively, with 10 bases between them. CDR3 sequence: CASSEGNSINQPQHF. CDR3 in DNA: TGTGCCAGCAGTGAAGGGAACAGCATCAATCAGCCCCAGCATTTT.

This sequence joins TRBV7-9 and TRBJ2-3; TRBD2 matches at 7 bases. The germline V gene encodes CDR1 SEHNR and CDR2 FQNEAQ (reference sequence). The CDR3 sequence is 16 residues long. The ends lost 5 bases at V and 2 bases at J; junction bases unmatched: 10. The CDR3 loop is CASSAGLPYNTDTQYF. The DNA for the CDR3 is TGTGCCAGCAGCGCGGGACTACCGTATAACACAGATACGCAGTATTTT.

The chain is built from TRBV6-5 and TRBJ2-1; 8 positions agree with TRBD2. Germline V gene data show CDR1 as MNHEY and CDR2 as SVGAGI. The CDR3 runs 14 residues. The junction had 5 bases not matched to a gene; V was cut back by 2 bases and J by 8 bases. For the CDR3, the DNA is TGTGCCAGCAGTTACCGGACTAGCAGCGATGAGCAGTTCTTC. Amino acid sequence: CASSYRTSSDEQFF.

The chain carries TRBV15 and TRBJ1-5; D perhaps matches TRBD1 (5 bases). This CDR3 has 16 amino acids. The V gene lost 2 bases and the J gene lost 6 bases, with 17 bases spanning the gap. Germline CDR1 LNHNV, CDR2 YYDKDF (reference sequence). The CDR3 bases are TGTGCCACCAGCAGACAACCGGGCCAAGGGGTTCAGCCCCAGCATTTT. This sequence encodes CATSRQPGQGVQPQHF.

The genes are TRBV28 and TRBJ1-2; D ambiguous. The ends were cut back, 2 bases at V and 2 bases at J, with 6 bases in the middle. Germline values: CDR1 MDHEN, CDR2 SYDVKM. The CDR3 extends over 13 amino acids. The CDR3 spells CASSLTRNYGYTF. CDR3 coding DNA: TGTGCCAGCAGTTTAACCAGGAACTATGGCTACACCTTC.

The chain combines TRBV7-9 with TRBJ2-3, with 7 bases matching TRBD1. Germline lookup yields CDR1 SEHNR and CDR2 FQNEAQ (reference sequence). This CDR3 is 16 amino acids long. V was clipped by 1 base and J by 2 bases; unmatched bases: 6. CDR3 DNA sequence: TGTGCCAGCAGCTTAGGAGGGGGCGCCAACACAGATACGCAGTATTTT. Translating gives CASSLGGGANTDTQYF.

V is TRBV5-1 and J is TRBJ2-5, with 7 bases that match TRBD1. The CDR3 length is 14 residues. Per the germline V gene, CDR1 is SGHRS and CDR2 is YFSETQ. The V gene end was trimmed by 2 bases and the J gene end by 1 base; junction bases not matched to a gene: 2. The CDR3 region is CASSFGTAQETQYF. The CDR3, as DNA: TGCGCCAGCAGCTTCGGGACAGCCCAAGAGACCCAGTACTTC.

The J gene is TRBJ2-7, the V gene TRBV9; 7 bases are shared with TRBD1. CDR1 and CDR2 from the germline V gene are SGDLS and YYNGEE. The CDR3 is made up of 14 amino acids. V dropped 3 bases and J dropped 0; count of bases not matched to a gene: 3. The CDR3 loop is CASSARQGSYEQYF. CDR3 nucleotide sequence: TGTGCCAGCAGCGCCAGACAGGGCTCCTACGAGCAGTACTTC.

Turning to this clone: At one end, the junction sequence differs from germline, possibly due to a read error. The chain uses TRBV12-3 or TRBV12-4 and TRBJ1-2, with TRBD1 identical over 8 bases. The CDR3 is made up of 13 amino acids. In nucleotides, the CDR3 is TGTGCCAGCAGCCGGGACAGGTTAATCAAGGCCGCCTTC. It is translated as CASSRDRLIKAAF.

This chain connects TRBV3-1 (or the pseudogene TRBV3-2) to TRBJ2-4, with no clear D. Germline lookup yields CDR1 LGHDT and CDR2 YNNKEL (reference sequence). This CDR3 contains 13 residues. Trimming stripped 1 base from V and 4 bases from J, with 5 bases between. The CDR3 loop reads CASSQGSKNIQYF. Here the CDR3 DNA reads TGTGCCAGCAGCCAAGGCAGTAAAAACATTCAGTACTTC.